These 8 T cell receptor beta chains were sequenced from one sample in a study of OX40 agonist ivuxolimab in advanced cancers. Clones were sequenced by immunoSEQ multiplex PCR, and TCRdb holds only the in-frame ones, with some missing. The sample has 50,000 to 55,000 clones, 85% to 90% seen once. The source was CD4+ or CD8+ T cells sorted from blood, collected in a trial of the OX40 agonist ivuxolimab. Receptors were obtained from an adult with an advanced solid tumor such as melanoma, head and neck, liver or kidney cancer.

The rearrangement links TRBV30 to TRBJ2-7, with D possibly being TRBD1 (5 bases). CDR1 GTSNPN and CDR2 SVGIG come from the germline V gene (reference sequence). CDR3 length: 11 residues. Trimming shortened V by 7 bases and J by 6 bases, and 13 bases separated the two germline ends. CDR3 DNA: TGTGCCTCAGGGAATGTGGGCGAGCAGTACTTC. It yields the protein CASGNVGEQYF.

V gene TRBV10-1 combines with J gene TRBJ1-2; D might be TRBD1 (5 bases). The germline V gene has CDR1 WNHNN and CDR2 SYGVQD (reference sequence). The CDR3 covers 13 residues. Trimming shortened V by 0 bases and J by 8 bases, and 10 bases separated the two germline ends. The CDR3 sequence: CASSESRVEGYTF. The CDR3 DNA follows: TGCGCCAGCAGTGAGTCCAGGGTGGAAGGCTACACCTTC.

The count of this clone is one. CDR3: CSVADRGPYEQYF. The CDR3 DNA reads TGCAGCGTTGCGGACAGGGGGCCCTACGAGCAGTACTTC. This rearrangement joins TRBV29-1 to TRBJ2-7; 11 bases fit TRBD1. The CDR3 spans 13 residues. CDR1 and CDR2 (germline): SQVTM, ANQGSEA. V shed 4 bases and J 2 bases; nucleotides not matched to a gene: 1.

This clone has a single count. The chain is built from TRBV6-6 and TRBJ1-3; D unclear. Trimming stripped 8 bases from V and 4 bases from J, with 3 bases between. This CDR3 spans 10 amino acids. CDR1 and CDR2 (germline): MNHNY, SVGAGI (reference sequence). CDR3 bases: TGTGCCAGCGGAGGAAACACCATATATTTT. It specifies CASGGNTIYF.

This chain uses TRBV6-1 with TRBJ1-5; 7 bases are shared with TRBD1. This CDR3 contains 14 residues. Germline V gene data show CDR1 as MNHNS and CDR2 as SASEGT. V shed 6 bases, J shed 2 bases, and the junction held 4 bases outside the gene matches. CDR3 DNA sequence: TGTGCCAGCAGCTCGACAGGGCGCAATCAGCCCCAGCATTTT. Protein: CASSSTGRNQPQHF.

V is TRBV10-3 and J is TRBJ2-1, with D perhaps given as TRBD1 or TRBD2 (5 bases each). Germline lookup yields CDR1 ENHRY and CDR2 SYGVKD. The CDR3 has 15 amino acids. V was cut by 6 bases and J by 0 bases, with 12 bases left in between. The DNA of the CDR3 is TGTGCCATCAGCCCGGGACCCAGCTCCTACAATGAGCAGTTCTTC. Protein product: CAISPGPSSYNEQFF.

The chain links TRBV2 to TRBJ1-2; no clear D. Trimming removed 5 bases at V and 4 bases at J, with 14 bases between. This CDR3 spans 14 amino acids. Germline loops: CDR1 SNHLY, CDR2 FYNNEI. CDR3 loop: CASSRGQRVYGYTF. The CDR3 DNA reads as TGTGCCAGCAGTCGCGGGCAGCGGGTCTATGGCTACACCTTC.

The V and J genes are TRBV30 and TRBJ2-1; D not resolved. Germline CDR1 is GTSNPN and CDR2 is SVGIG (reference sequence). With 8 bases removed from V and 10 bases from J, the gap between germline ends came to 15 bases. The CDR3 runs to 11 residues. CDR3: CAKGIGREQFF. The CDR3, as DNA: TGTGCCAAGGGTATCGGCAGGGAGCAGTTCTTC.